This T cell receptor beta chain was sequenced during a study of blood T cell repertoires in COVID-19. Participant reports of clinical history set cohort assignment. Cohort 3 donors were reported recovered after two negative PCRs, clearance, or symptom resolution. Data came from immunoSEQ multiplex PCR; TCRdb stores just in-frame clones and leaves some out. The sample yields roughly 330,000 clones, around 87% seen once. Germline lookup yields CDR1 MNHEY and CDR2 SVGAGI. V was cut by 10 bases and J by 7 bases, with 17 bases left in between. The CDR3 totals 13 residues. What was sequenced was PBMCs or T cells enriched from blood (not recorded which). This sequence joins TRBV6-5 and TRBJ2-1, with D tentatively TRBD2 (7 bases). This clonotype originated in a woman in her thirties who had recovered from COVID-19. This chain's CDR3 is CATWGGGPNEQFF. The CDR3 DNA reads as TGTGCCACCTGGGGCGGGGGCCCGAATGAGCAGTTCTTC.